Below, 18 T cell receptor beta chains from the same sample are listed, as sequenced in a study of tumor T cells in aggressive B-cell lymphoma. Sequencing used immunoSEQ multiplex PCR; TCRdb keeps in-frame clones, though not all of them. The sample lists 3,500 or so clones, roughly nine tenths occurring once. Specimen: tumor tissue. These receptors were taken from an adult with diffuse large B cell lymphoma.

This clone showed up just once. The chain couples TRBV10-3 to TRBJ2-6, with D possibly being TRBD1 (6 bases). Germline values: CDR1 ENHRY, CDR2 SYGVKD. The CDR3 is 18 residues long. V shed 11 bases and J shed 0 bases, with 23 bases lying between them. CDR3 DNA: TGTGCCTCTGATCCGACAGGTACGGTGGACTCTGGGGCCAACGTCCTGACTTTC. Protein sequence: CASDPTGTVDSGANVLTF.

This clone showed up just a few times. Other nucleotide sequences from this sample produce the same CDR3. The chain links TRBV20-1 to TRBJ1-2, with D perhaps TRBD1 (6 bases). Germline CDR1 reads DFQATT; CDR2 reads SNEGSKA (reference sequence). The CDR3 length is 11 residues. V was trimmed by 2 bases and J by 8 bases, leaving 9 bases between them. This chain's CDR3 is CSARTDRGYTF. The DNA of the CDR3 is TGCAGTGCTAGAACGGACAGAGGCTACACCTTC.

This clone was detected once. V is TRBV28 and J is TRBJ2-2; 9 nucleotides agree with TRBD2. Germline-derived CDR1 and CDR2 are MDHEN and SYDVKM. This CDR3 is 16 amino acids long. Trimming at V came to 3 bases and at J to 2 bases, leaving 4 bases not matched to a gene. CDR3 sequence (DNA): TGTGCCAGCAGTTTCGTTAGCGGGAGTAACACCGGGGAGCTGTTTTTT. Its protein product is CASSFVSGSNTGELFF.

In its sample, this clone was seen once. The chain links TRBV7-9 to TRBJ2-7; 10 bases are a match to TRBD2. Trimming removed 0 bases from V and 5 bases from J; junction bases left unmatched: 4. Germline CDR1 SEHNR, CDR2 FQNEAQ (reference sequence). The CDR3 sequence is 15 residues long. This chain's CDR3 is CASSLASGRSHEQYF. CDR3 in DNA: TGTGCCAGCAGCTTAGCTAGCGGGAGGTCCCACGAGCAGTACTTC.

The chain is built from TRBV19 and TRBJ1-2; tentatively, D is TRBD1 (5 bases). This CDR3 has 12 amino acids. V was pared by 5 bases and J by 7 bases, with 11 bases between. Germline CDR1 reads LNHDA; CDR2 reads SQIVND (reference sequence). CDR3 DNA sequence: TGTGCCAGTAGTGTATGGGGCGCTGGCTACACCTTC. Encoded protein: CASSVWGAGYTF.

This clone is a singleton in its sample. J is TRBJ1-6 and V is TRBV4-1, with D maybe TRBD1 (5 bases). The CDR3 is 17 residues long. The germline gives CDR1 MGHRA, CDR2 YSYEKL. V shed 0 bases and J shed 4 bases, with 13 bases lying between them. The chain's CDR3 is CASSQESGRRYNSPLHF. Written as DNA, the CDR3 is TGCGCCAGCAGCCAAGAATCAGGGCGGAGATATAATTCACCCCTCCACTTT.

The chain joins TRBV5-1 to TRBJ2-7; a possible D gene is TRBD1 (8 bases). Trimming stripped 4 bases from V and 7 bases from J, with 21 bases between. Germline CDR1 reads SGHRS; CDR2 reads YFSETQ. The CDR3 is made up of 15 amino acids. CDR3 sequence: CASSPETGEGGEQYF. CDR3 sequence (DNA): TGCGCCAGCAGCCCCGAGACAGGGGAGGGGGGAGAGCAGTACTTC.

The chain is built from TRBV6-6 and TRBJ2-2; D not certain. Trimming removed 6 bases from V and 1 base from J, with 6 bases in between. The CDR3 has 13 amino acids. Looked up from germline, CDR1 is MNHNY and CDR2 is SVGAGI (reference sequence). CDR3 residues: CASSPQNTGELFF. CDR3 nucleotide sequence: TGTGCCAGCAGCCCACAGAACACCGGGGAGCTGTTTTTT.

This clone has only one observation. The chain joins TRBV19 to TRBJ1-1, with D perhaps TRBD1 (5 bases). From germline, CDR1 is LNHDA and CDR2 SQIVND (reference sequence). Trimming cost V 7 bases and J 0 bases, with 21 bases left between them. The CDR3 contains 17 residues. The CDR3 DNA reads TGTGCCAGTACCGACCCAGGGTCGGGCCTTATGAACACTGAAGCTTTCTTT. Amino acids: CASTDPGSGLMNTEAFF.

The chain carries TRBV7-2 and TRBJ2-1, with D uncertain. The CDR3 runs to 11 residues. The ends were cut back, 1 base at V and 10 bases at J, with 5 bases in the middle. Germline V gene lookup returns CDR1 SGHTA and CDR2 FQGNSA. The CDR3 nucleotides read TGTGCCAGCAGCTTAGTCGGGGAGCAGTTCTTC. It is translated as CASSLVGEQFF. The variable domain in full, completed from reference TRBV7-2 and TRBJ2-1, reads GAGVSQSPSNKVTEKGKDVELRCDPISGHTALYWYRQSLGQGLEFLIYFQGNSAPDKSGLPSDRFSAERTGGSVSTLTIQRTQQEDSAVYLCASSLVGEQFFGPGTRLTVL.

CDR3 region: CASSLEAGVETQYF. The CDR3, as DNA: TGCGCCAGCAGCTTGGAGGCGGGAGTAGAGACCCAGTACTTC. J is TRBJ2-5 and V is TRBV5-1, with 7 bases matching TRBD2. Losses at the gene ends were 0 bases for V and 4 bases for J; bases not matched to a gene: 3. Germline loops: CDR1 SGHRS, CDR2 YFSETQ. The CDR3 is 14 amino acids.

Only one count was recorded for this clone. The chain combines TRBV7-2 with TRBJ2-5; TRBD2 might be the D (5 bases). V lost 1 base and J lost 6, with 15 bases in between. The V gene's germline CDR1 is SGHTA and CDR2 FQGNSA. The CDR3 runs 15 residues. CDR3 sequence (DNA): TGTGCCAGCAGCTTAGAACCCGGGATTGTGAAGACCCAGTACTTC. Translated: CASSLEPGIVKTQYF.

The chain uses TRBV7-2 and TRBJ2-7, with 9 bases identical to TRBD2. The CDR3 spans 13 residues. Germline-derived CDR1 and CDR2 are SGHTA and FQGNSA. The junction had 6 bases not matched to a gene; V was cut back by 6 bases and J by 6 bases. The CDR3 loop reads CASSRSGRTEQYF. DNA of the CDR3: TGTGCCAGCAGTAGGAGCGGGAGGACCGAGCAGTACTTC.

The chain employs TRBV18 and TRBJ1-5, with 8 positions matching TRBD1. V shed 3 bases, J shed 5 bases, and the junction held 6 bases outside the gene matches. The CDR3 is 15 amino acids. CDR1 is KGHSH and CDR2 is LQKENI in the germline V gene. This chain's CDR3 is CASSPRTGSDQPQHF. DNA for the CDR3: TGTGCCAGCTCACCCCGGACAGGGTCGGATCAGCCCCAGCATTTT.

The chain employs TRBV9 and TRBJ2-5; TRBD2 matches 11 bases. The V gene end was trimmed by 0 bases and the J gene end by 5 bases; junction bases not matched to a gene: 3. The CDR3 runs to 15 residues. Germline V CDR1 and CDR2: SGDLS, YYNGEE. The CDR3 loop reads CASSVASGRWETQYF. CDR3 DNA: TGTGCCAGCAGCGTAGCTAGCGGGAGGTGGGAGACCCAGTACTTC. Full variable domain (remainder filled in from reference TRBV9 and TRBJ2-5): DSGVTQTPKHLITATGQRVTLRCSPRSGDLSVYWYQQSLDQGLQFLIQYYNGEERAKGNILERFSAQQFPDLHSELNLSSLELGDSALYFCASSVASGRWETQYFGPGTRLLVL.

The chain joins TRBV6-6 to TRBJ2-3, with 13 bases matching TRBD2. The CDR3 spans 16 residues. Trimming cost V 6 bases and J 1 base; bases outside gene matches: 4. The germline V gene encodes CDR1 MNHNY and CDR2 SVGAGI (reference sequence). CDR3 nucleotide sequence: TGTGCCAGCAGCCCTGGACTAGCGGGAGGCACAGATACGCAGTATTTT. This codes for CASSPGLAGGTDTQYF.

The chain is built from TRBV11-1 and TRBJ1-1; the D is unclear. The V end lost 5 bases, the J end lost 5 bases, and 9 bases lay between the germline ends. The CDR3 loop spans 12 amino acids. Per germline, CDR1 SGHAT and CDR2 FQDESV (reference sequence). CDR3 DNA sequence: TGTGCCAGCAGCCCAGGAGGGACTGAAGCTTTCTTT. This encodes CASSPGGTEAFF.

This clone occurred a few times. This chain connects TRBV6-6 to TRBJ2-1; 7 bases are shared with TRBD2. The CDR3 is 11 residues long. Germline-derived CDR1 and CDR2 are MNHNY and SVGAGI (reference sequence). V was pared by 6 bases and J by 8 bases, with 1 base of the junction left unmatched. The CDR3 DNA is TGTGCCAGCAGCCGGGGGGATGAGCAGTTCTTC. This sequence encodes CASSRGDEQFF.